The 5 T cell receptor beta chains reported below all come from one sample, sequenced in a study of OX40 agonist ivuxolimab in advanced cancers. The protocol was immunoSEQ multiplex PCR, while the TCRdb copy is restricted to in-frame clones and leaves out a portion. The table shows roughly 23,000 clones, with approximately 80% occurring only once. Sequences were derived from CD4+ or CD8+ T cells sorted from blood, sampled in a trial of the OX40 agonist ivuxolimab. The receptors come from an adult with an advanced solid tumor such as melanoma, head and neck, liver or kidney cancer.

The rearrangement joins TRBV18 to TRBJ2-1; D is perhaps TRBD2 (6 bases). The CDR3 totals 12 residues. The V gene lost 5 bases and the J gene lost 8 bases, with 10 bases spanning the gap. Per the germline V gene, CDR1 is KGHSH and CDR2 is LQKENI. CDR3: CASSRQRDEQFF. In nucleotides, the CDR3 is TGTGCCAGCTCAAGACAGCGGGATGAGCAGTTCTTC.

The rearrangement uses TRBV9 and TRBJ2-3, with TRBD2 matching over 12 bases. CDR3 size: 15 residues. CDR1 and CDR2 from the germline V gene are SGDLS and YYNGEE. Germline trimming cut 5 bases from V and 1 base from J; bases unmatched to any gene: 2. Here the CDR3 reads CASSSSGGGTDTQYF. CDR3 nucleotides: TGTGCCAGCAGTTCTAGCGGGGGGGGCACAGATACGCAGTATTTT.

This chain links TRBV28 with TRBJ1-2; D is perhaps TRBD1 (6 bases). There are 14 residues in the CDR3. Germline V gene lookup returns CDR1 MDHEN and CDR2 SYDVKM. The V end was cut by 5 bases, the J end by 5 bases, with 15 bases between. The DNA for the CDR3 is TGTGCCAGCAGTCCCTCCGGGGGCCTATATGGCTACACCTTC. Encoded protein: CASSPSGGLYGYTF.

The chain carries TRBV27 and TRBJ1-5, with TRBD1 identical over 7 bases. The V gene's germline CDR1 is MNHEY and CDR2 SMNVEV (reference sequence). The CDR3 totals 14 residues. V was clipped by 3 bases and J by 4 bases; unmatched bases: 3. The CDR3 is CASSLTGPNQPQHF. The CDR3 nucleotides read TGTGCCAGCAGTTTGACAGGGCCTAATCAGCCCCAGCATTTT.

This clone is medium-sized within its sample. This chain joins TRBV5-6 and TRBJ1-2; 8 positions match TRBD1. V gave up 4 bases and J gave up 4 bases; unmatched junction bases: 6. CDR1 and CDR2 from the germline V gene are SGHDT and YYEEEE. The CDR3 covers 14 residues. In DNA form, the CDR3 reads TGTGCCAGCAGCCCCGGGACAGGACTCTATGGCTACACCTTC. Protein product: CASSPGTGLYGYTF.